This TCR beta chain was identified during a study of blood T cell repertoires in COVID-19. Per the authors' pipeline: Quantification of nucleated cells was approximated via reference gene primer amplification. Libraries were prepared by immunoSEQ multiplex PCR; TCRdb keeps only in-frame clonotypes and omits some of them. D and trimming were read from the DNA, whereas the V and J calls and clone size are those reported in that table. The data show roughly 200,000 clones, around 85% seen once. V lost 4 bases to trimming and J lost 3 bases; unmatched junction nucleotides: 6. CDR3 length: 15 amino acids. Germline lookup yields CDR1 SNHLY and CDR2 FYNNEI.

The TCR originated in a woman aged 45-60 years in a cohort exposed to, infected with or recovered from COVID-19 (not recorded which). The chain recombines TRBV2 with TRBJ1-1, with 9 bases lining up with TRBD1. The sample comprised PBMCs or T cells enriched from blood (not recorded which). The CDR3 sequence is CASSGTGEGHTEAFF. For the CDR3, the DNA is TGTGCCAGCAGTGGGACAGGGGAGGGTCACACTGAAGCTTTCTTT.